This T cell receptor beta chain was sequenced during a study of blood T cell repertoires in COVID-19. Looking at the study overall: Spain, Italy and the United States supplied samples that represented acute and convalescent COVID-19. Sample material is recorded as cDNA or gDNA derived from T cells, B-cell-depleted T cells, or PBMCs.

This CDR3 region has 15 residues. V gave up 2 bases and J gave up 6 bases; unmatched junction bases: 10. Germline CDR1 is MDHEN and CDR2 is SYDVKM. Source study methods: Amplification with reference gene primers provided the estimates of nucleated cell counts. Here immunoSEQ multiplex PCR was the method, and the copy in TCRdb shows in-frame clones only, minus some. The D gene and trimming were derived from the DNA, and the V and J assignments and clone size from that table. The data show about 130,000 clones, about 79% seen once. This TCR was sampled from a woman of 80 years or more with acute or convalescent COVID-19. The material sequenced was peripheral blood. This chain connects TRBV28 to TRBJ2-7; the match to TRBD1 covers 7 bases. CDR3 sequence reads: CASSLAAEGAREQYF. CDR3 nucleotide sequence: TGTGCCAGCAGTTTAGCTGCCGAGGGGGCGCGCGAGCAGTACTTC.